Presented here are 8 T cell receptor beta chains from one specimen sequenced in a study of T-cell reconstitution after alpha-beta-depleted transplantation in children. Molecular barcoding with unique molecular identifiers was used for the TCRbeta library. TCRdb processed the PCR reads anew with MiXCR; each CDR3 protein has one entry. This table holds some 490,000 distinct CDR3 sequences, approximately 12% found once. Specimen: PBMCs from the stem cell graft donor, collected from the stem cell graft. The receptors derive from a human donor who donated a stem cell graft to a child with combined immunodeficiency.

The sample holds a few counts of this clonotype. V is TRBV18 and J is TRBJ1-1; D is ambiguous. This CDR3 is built from 15 residues. CDR1 is KGHSH, CDR2 LQKENI, per germline. V lost 3 bases, J lost 1 base, and 12 bases lay in between. In nucleotides, the CDR3 is TGTGCCAGCTCACCCCTGTCGGGTAGGAACACTGAAGCTTTCTTT. As protein: CASSPLSGRNTEAFF.

This clonotype has a count of ten or more. For the CDR3, the DNA is TGTGCCAGCAGTCTCGGGACAGGGACCTACAATGAGCAGTTCTTC. Translated, it gives CASSLGTGTYNEQFF. The gene calls are TRBV12-3 or TRBV12-4 and TRBJ2-1; 9 bases line up with TRBD1. V was clipped by 5 bases and J by 2 bases; unmatched bases: 4. This CDR3 spans 15 amino acids.

In its sample, this clonotype was seen a few times. The chain joins TRBV12-3 or TRBV12-4 to TRBJ2-2; D tentatively reads TRBD1 or TRBD2 (5 bases each). This CDR3 is built from 15 residues. With 6 bases removed from V and 1 base from J, the gap between germline ends came to 12 bases. DNA for the CDR3: TGTGCCAGCAGCCCCTCGGGGCGGAACACCGGGGAGCTGTTTTTT. It specifies CASSPSGRNTGELFF.

The CDR3 region has the DNA TGTGCCAGCAGTTCCGCGACTAGCGGGGGGGTCTACGAGCAGTACTTC. Its protein product is CASSSATSGGVYEQYF. The rearrangement joins TRBV7-2 to TRBJ2-7; 14 bases match TRBD2. Germline V CDR1 and CDR2: SGHTA, FQGNSA. The CDR3 has 16 residues. The V and J ends lost 6 bases and 3 bases, in that order; junction bases with no gene match: 7.

This clonotype was found many times. CDR3 loop: CASSFLTGVADTQYF. The CDR3 coding sequence is TGTGCCAGCAGCTTTCTAACGGGAGTAGCAGATACGCAGTATTTT. V gene TRBV5-5 combines with J gene TRBJ2-3; maybe TRBD2 (6 bases). The germline CDR1 and CDR2 sequences are SGHKS and YYEKEE (reference sequence). Trimming pared 2 bases from V and 4 bases from J, leaving 14 bases between. The CDR3 is made up of 15 amino acids.

This clonotype has only a few counts. The V call is TRBV7-9, the J call TRBJ2-1; D unresolved. Germline V gives CDR1 SEHNR, CDR2 FQNEAQ (reference sequence). This CDR3 spans 15 amino acids. Trimming shortened V by 2 bases and J by 5 bases, and 13 bases separated the two germline ends. The chain's CDR3 is CASSLFQGLNNEQFF. DNA for the CDR3: TGTGCCAGCAGCTTATTTCAAGGGCTAAACAATGAGCAGTTCTTC.

V gene TRBV4-2 combines with J gene TRBJ2-3; 9 bases are shared with TRBD2. The CDR3 runs 14 residues. Trimming removed 1 base from V and 7 bases from J; junction bases left unmatched: 3. CDR1 and CDR2 from the germline V gene are LGHNA and YNFKEQ. DNA for the CDR3: TGTGCCAGCAGCCAAGGGCTAGCGGGGAATACGCAGTATTTT. Residues: CASSQGLAGNTQYF.

This clonotype was seen at least ten times. The chain uses TRBV6-1 and TRBJ1-1; D might be TRBD1 (5 bases). Trimming pared 5 bases from V and 11 bases from J, leaving 21 bases between. Germline V gives CDR1 MNHNS, CDR2 SASEGT. CDR3 length: 14 residues. Here the CDR3 reads CASSPAGGGSPAFF. The CDR3 DNA reads TGTGCCAGCAGTCCAGCGGGGGGAGGGAGTCCCGCTTTCTTT.